What follows are 25 T cell receptor beta chains derived from one specimen sequenced in a study of blood T cell repertoires in COVID-19 (dated by TCRdb to about 2020). The library was built by means of the immunoSEQ multiplex PCR assay. This immuneACCESS table, as held by TCRdb, lists in-frame sequences with V and J called but not all clones. Of the missing ones, under half trace to an unresolved V gene in checked studies; the others have no known cause. This sample holds 120,000 or so clones; around 80% were observed only once. The ten largest account for 5.5% to 6% of the sample. The sequenced sample was peripheral blood. Receptors originate from a man older than 75 with active or convalescent COVID-19.

About this clone itself: Mismatch with germline at one junction end may stem from a read error. This chain uses TRBV10-3 with TRBJ1-1; D is possibly TRBD1 (5 bases). Germline V gives CDR1 ENHRY, CDR2 SYGVKD. The CDR3 length is 14 residues. CDR3 DNA: TGTGCCATCAGTGAATCTCGGGGGAACGCTGAAGCTTTCTTT. As protein: CAISESRGNAEAFF.

The rearrangement uses TRBV6-5 and TRBJ2-1; TRBD2 matches at 8 bases. CDR3 length: 15 amino acids. Germline lookup yields CDR1 MNHEY and CDR2 SVGAGI. The V and J ends lost 8 bases and 2 bases, in that order; junction bases with no gene match: 8. The CDR3 spells CASGPAGATYNEQFF. Here the CDR3 DNA reads TGTGCCAGCGGGCCAGCGGGGGCAACCTACAATGAGCAGTTCTTC.

The V call is TRBV5-4, the J call TRBJ2-7; 9 nucleotides match TRBD1. Germline V lookup: CDR1 SGHNT, CDR2 YYREEE (reference sequence). The CDR3 has 15 amino acids. The V and J ends lost 4 bases and 0 bases, in that order; junction bases with no gene match: 5. Here the CDR3 DNA reads TGTGCCAGCAGCCCCGCGGGACAGGGCTCCTACGAGCAGTACTTC. Translated, it gives CASSPAGQGSYEQYF.

J is TRBJ2-5 and V is TRBV10-3; TRBD2 agrees at 10 bases. The germline V gene encodes CDR1 ENHRY and CDR2 SYGVKD. V gave up 4 bases and J gave up 1 base; unmatched junction bases: 6. The CDR3 has 16 amino acids. This CDR3 reads CAISGGAGGPQETQYF. CDR3 coding DNA: TGTGCCATCAGTGGGGGAGCGGGGGGGCCCCAAGAGACCCAGTACTTC.

The chain is built from TRBV2 and TRBJ1-2, with D perhaps TRBD1 (5 bases). V shed 0 bases and J shed 6 bases, with 8 bases lying between them. Germline CDR1 SNHLY, CDR2 FYNNEI. The CDR3 length is 13 residues. The CDR3 loop is CASSEATVHGYTF. CDR3 nucleotide sequence: TGTGCCAGCAGTGAAGCGACAGTTCATGGCTACACCTTC.

The rearrangement links TRBV6-6 to TRBJ2-3; perhaps TRBD1 as D (5 bases). Per the germline V gene, CDR1 is MNHNY and CDR2 is SVGAGI (reference sequence). V lost 0 bases, J lost 4 bases, and 11 bases lay in between. The CDR3 is 15 residues long. CDR3 in DNA: TGTGCCAGCAGTTACTCAGGGGTTAGTGCAGATACGCAGTATTTT. This gives the protein CASSYSGVSADTQYF.

This chain joins TRBV10-3 and TRBJ2-3; 13 bases agree with TRBD2. The CDR3 is 17 residues long. Germline values: CDR1 ENHRY, CDR2 SYGVKD. The trim removed 4 bases at V and 1 base at J, leaving 5 bases unmatched. The CDR3 DNA follows: TGTGCCATCAGTGTTACTAGCGGGGGGGCGCGCACAGATACGCAGTATTTT. It yields the protein CAISVTSGGARTDTQYF.

The chain recombines TRBV7-3 with TRBJ2-1; TRBD1 agrees at 9 bases. The CDR3 sequence is 17 residues long. With V trimmed by 6 bases and J by 1 base, 10 bases remained unmatched. From germline, CDR1 is SGHTA and CDR2 FQGTGA. CDR3 region: CASRGTGGQTSYNEQFF. CDR3 in DNA: TGTGCCAGCAGAGGCACAGGGGGCCAAACATCCTACAATGAGCAGTTCTTC.

This chain uses TRBV21-1 with TRBJ2-4; the D call of TRBD2 is as the table states it, not checked on the DNA. TRBV21-1 is assigned pseudogene status. This CDR3 is 18 amino acids long. CDR3 bases: TGTGCCAGCAGCAAAGTAGCGGGGGTCCCTCTAGCCAAAAACATTCAGTACTTC. It translates to CASSKVAGVPLAKNIQYF.

This clone was recorded a few times. The V and J genes are TRBV3-1 (or the pseudogene TRBV3-2) and TRBJ1-6; possibly TRBD1 for D (5 bases). The V and J ends lost 1 base and 10 bases respectively, with 14 bases between them. There are 15 residues in the CDR3. Germline V gene data show CDR1 as LGHDT and CDR2 as YNNKEL (reference sequence). CDR3: CASSQGAGVGSPLHF. The CDR3, as DNA: TGTGCCAGCAGCCAAGGGGCGGGGGTTGGATCACCCCTCCACTTT.

This rearrangement joins TRBV10-1 to TRBJ1-3; TRBD1 might be the D (5 bases). The ends were cut back, 4 bases at V and 1 base at J, with 8 bases in the middle. CDR1 and CDR2 from the germline V gene are WNHNN and SYGVQD (reference sequence). The CDR3 extends over 14 amino acids. Here the CDR3 reads CASSGRVSGNTIYF. CDR3 nucleotides: TGCGCCAGCAGTGGCAGGGTGTCTGGAAACACCATATATTTT.

The genes are TRBV6-6 and TRBJ2-3; a possible D gene is TRBD1 (5 bases). The CDR3 length is 13 residues. Trimming stripped 7 bases from V and 5 bases from J, with 13 bases between. Germline loops: CDR1 MNHNY, CDR2 SVGAGI (reference sequence). As DNA, the CDR3 is TGTGCCAGCACTATTAACCAGGGAGATACGCAGTATTTT. Its translation: CASTINQGDTQYF.

The CDR3: CATSSGRGYEQYF. The CDR3 DNA is TGTGCCACCAGCAGCGGCAGGGGGTACGAGCAGTACTTC. This chain links TRBV15 with TRBJ2-7; TRBD1 agrees at 7 bases. The length of the CDR3 is 13 residues. CDR1 is LNHNV and CDR2 is YYDKDF in the germline V gene (reference sequence). Trimming cost V 3 bases and J 4 bases; bases outside gene matches: 3.

This chain links TRBV7-9 with TRBJ1-3; D is unclear. The CDR3 totals 16 residues. Germline-derived CDR1 and CDR2 are SEHNR and FQNEAQ (reference sequence). V dropped 5 bases and J dropped 2 bases, with 16 bases sitting between them. Here the CDR3 reads CASSRDGWATGNTIYF. CDR3 DNA sequence: TGTGCCAGCAGCCGAGACGGATGGGCGACTGGAAACACCATATATTTT.

The chain is built from TRBV6-2 or TRBV6-3 and TRBJ2-5, with TRBD1 identical over 9 bases. This CDR3 is built from 14 residues. The V gene's germline CDR1 is MNHEY and CDR2 SVGEGT. V trimming: 5 bases; J trimming: 2 bases; junction bases outside the gene matches: 3. The CDR3 sequence is CASSRTGVQETQYF. Written as DNA, the CDR3 is TGTGCCAGCAGTCGGACAGGGGTTCAAGAGACCCAGTACTTC.

CDR3 loop: CARYYRGRRTDTQYF. The DNA for the CDR3 is TGCGCCAGGTATTACAGGGGGCGCAGGACAGATACGCAGTATTTT. This chain links TRBV10-1 with TRBJ2-3; 9 bases match TRBD1. V shed 9 bases and J 3 bases; nucleotides not matched to a gene: 10. The CDR3 sequence is 15 residues long. The germline gives CDR1 WNHNN, CDR2 SYGVQD (reference sequence).

J is TRBJ2-2 and V is TRBV19; the match to TRBD1 covers 7 bases. Trimming removed 6 bases from V and 4 bases from J; junction bases left unmatched: 8. The CDR3 length is 15 residues. CDR1 and CDR2 (germline): LNHDA, SQIVND (reference sequence). CDR3 nucleotides: TGTGCCAGTAGCTTCGACAGGGTAGGCACCGGGGAGCTGTTTTTT. It translates to CASSFDRVGTGELFF.

DNA of the CDR3: TGTGCCAGCAGCGTAACAGGGATCACTGAAGCTTTCTTT. It codes for CASSVTGITEAFF. The chain links TRBV7-9 to TRBJ1-1; possibly TRBD1 for D (6 bases). CDR1 is SEHNR, CDR2 FQNEAQ, per germline (reference sequence). Trimming removed 5 bases at V and 4 bases at J, with 11 bases between. CDR3 length equals 13 residues.

The rearrangement uses TRBV5-4 and TRBJ2-2, with no clear D. Deletions cut 6 bases from V and 1 base from J, with 7 bases between. This CDR3 contains 13 residues. Germline V CDR1 and CDR2: SGHNT, YYREEE (reference sequence). CDR3 sequence: CASTDKNTGELFF. CDR3 coding DNA: TGTGCCAGCACAGACAAGAACACCGGGGAGCTGTTTTTT.

This chain uses TRBV25-1 with TRBJ1-4; D call uncertain. This CDR3 has 16 amino acids. Germline V CDR1 and CDR2: MGHDK, SYGVNS. Trimming cost V 0 bases and J 0 bases, with 8 bases left between them. CDR3 amino acids: CASSEYLGATNEKLFF. The CDR3, as DNA: TGTGCCAGCAGTGAATATCTTGGAGCAACTAATGAAAAACTGTTTTTT.

The genes are TRBV7-9 and TRBJ2-6; no clear D. Germline-derived CDR1 and CDR2 are SEHNR and FQNEAQ (reference sequence). CDR3 length: 17 residues. The V end was cut by 2 bases, the J end by 0 bases, with 11 bases between. The CDR3 sequence: CASSLKRINSGANVLTF. The CDR3 DNA reads TGTGCCAGCAGCTTAAAGCGTATTAACTCTGGGGCCAACGTCCTGACTTTC.

The chain links TRBV7-2 to TRBJ2-3; the match to TRBD2 covers 8 bases. This CDR3 contains 15 residues. The V gene's germline CDR1 is SGHTA and CDR2 FQGNSA. With 6 bases clipped from V and 2 bases from J, the junction kept 7 bases outside the gene matches. DNA for the CDR3: TGTGCCAGCAGTAAAGTAGCGGGGAACACAGATACGCAGTATTTT. Translating gives CASSKVAGNTDTQYF.

This rearrangement joins TRBV10-3 to TRBJ2-3; 11 positions agree with TRBD2. V shed 3 bases, J shed 6 bases, and the junction held 5 bases outside the gene matches. Germline V gene sequence: CDR1 ENHRY, CDR2 SYGVKD. This CDR3 has 15 amino acids. In DNA form, the CDR3 reads TGTGCCATCAGTGATAGCGGGGGGGCCTGGGATACGCAGTATTTT. Its protein product is CAISDSGGAWDTQYF.

V usage is TRBV11-2 and J usage is TRBJ2-5, with D possibly matching TRBD1 (5 bases). This CDR3 spans 13 amino acids. V lost 8 bases, J lost 1 base, and 11 bases lay in between. Germline values: CDR1 SGHAT, CDR2 FQNNGV. The CDR3 region is CASVGRAQETQYF. CDR3 nucleotide sequence: TGTGCCAGCGTGGGCAGGGCCCAAGAGACCCAGTACTTC.

The chain carries TRBV20-1 and TRBJ1-2; D not certain. This CDR3 region has 11 residues. Trimming shortened V by 1 base and J by 8 bases, and 8 bases separated the two germline ends. CDR1 is DFQATT and CDR2 is SNEGSKA in the germline V gene (reference sequence). The CDR3: CSARAPGGYTF. CDR3 DNA: TGCAGTGCTAGAGCCCCGGGGGGCTACACCTTC.